This T cell receptor (beta chain) was found in a study of human T cells and chemical hapten exposure. Germline V gene data show CDR1 as SGHTA and CDR2 as FQGNSA. Between the trimmed V and J ends, which lost 5 bases and 0 bases, there was a span of 17 bases. The CDR3 sequence is 17 residues long. Regarding time point: pre-sensitization, week 0. The treatment is: therapeutic diphenylcyclopropenone sensitization with weekly scalp DPC. One entry per CDR3 protein, called by TCRdb with MiXCR from the RACE reads. Among 380,000 or so distinct CDR3 sequences listed, 5.5% were seen once. This clonotype was observed a few times.

The chain joins TRBV7-2 to TRBJ1-5; no firm D call. This TCR came from a woman aged 18-29 years with alopecia areata. Some clones in this sample may be carry-over from other donors' samples. Source: whole blood, taken in connection with sensitization to the hapten diphenylcyclopropenone (DPC). CDR3 bases: TGTGCCAGCAGCCCTAACCAAGTGGGAAATAGCAATCAGCCCCAGCATTTT. Translating it yields CASSPNQVGNSNQPQHF.